This is a list of T cell receptor beta chains from one sample in a study of blood T cell repertoires in COVID-19. Profiled with immunoSEQ multiplex PCR; TCRdb holds only in-frame clones, not every one. This table has about 170,000 clones, roughly 84% appearing once. The sequenced sample was peripheral blood. The source is a woman between 55 and 75 years old with acute or convalescent COVID-19. The CDR3 runs from the conserved cysteine through the conserved F or W. The D gene is left open where the match is weak. Some rows mark clone size as missing; the rest say once, few, many or name a class of expanded clone.

-,15,TRBV5-1,TRBD1,TRBJ2-2,CASSLRQGNTGELFF,TGCGCCAGCAGCCTCCGACAGGGAAACACCGGGGAGCTGTTTTTT
-,13,TRBV7-2,TRBD1,TRBJ2-1,CASSFRTGTEQFF,TGTGCCAGCAGCTTTAGGACAGGGACTGAGCAGTTCTTC
-,18,TRBV28,-,TRBJ1-3,CASSSPPRRAQKDGTIYF,TGTGCCAGCAGTTCCCCACCCCGGAGGGCGCAGAAAGATGGCACCATATATTTT
-,15,TRBV11-2,-,TRBJ1-5,CASSLAAGGHQPQHF,TGTGCCAGCAGCTTAGCGGCGGGGGGACACCAGCCCCAGCATTTT
few,13,TRBV5-1,-,TRBJ2-5,CASSGGLQETQYF,TGCGCCAGCAGCGGGGGACTCCAAGAGACCCAGTACTTC
few,15,TRBV6-6,TRBD1,TRBJ1-4,CASSRDRGPNEKLFF,TGTGCCAGCAGTCGCGACAGGGGGCCTAATGAAAAACTGTTTTTT
-,12,TRBV29-1,-,TRBJ1-2,CSVERERYGYTF,TGCAGCGTTGAGAGGGAGAGGTATGGCTACACCTTC
-,13,TRBV4-2,TRBD1,TRBJ1-4,CARGTGGYEKLFF,TGTGCCAGGGGGACAGGGGGATATGAAAAACTGTTTTTT
-,13,TRBV10-1,-,TRBJ1-1,CASRRDRNTEAFF,TGCGCCAGCAGACGCGACAGGAACACTGAAGCTTTCTTT
few,16,TRBV15,TRBD1,TRBJ1-1,CATSRDRRDRGAEAFF,TGTGCCACCAGCAGAGACCGTAGGGACAGGGGGGCTGAAGCTTTCTTT
-,17,TRBV7-2,TRBD1,TRBJ1-2,CASSPPTRQGANYGYTF,TGTGCCAGCAGCCCCCCTACTCGACAGGGGGCGAACTATGGCTACACCTTC
-,16,TRBV7-2,TRBD1,TRBJ2-2,CASSLGDRGLTGELFF,TGTGCCAGCAGCTTAGGGGACAGGGGGCTAACCGGGGAGCTGTTTTTT
few,14,TRBV5-5,-,TRBJ1-3,CASSLDSSGNTIYF,TGTGCCAGCAGCTTGGACAGCTCTGGAAACACCATATATTTT
-,16,TRBV29-1,TRBD1,TRBJ1-2,CSVEGMGQRVSYGYTF,TGCAGCGTTGAGGGGATGGGACAGCGGGTTTCCTATGGCTACACCTTC
-,18,TRBV19,TRBD2,TRBJ2-3,CASRSTARLAGGTDTQYF,TGTGCCAGTAGGTCGACAGCGCGACTAGCGGGGGGCACAGATACGCAGTATTTT
-,18,TRBV24-1,TRBD1,TRBJ1-1,CATSDYTAQTGEGPEAFF,TGTGCCACCAGTGATTATACAGCCCAGACAGGGGAAGGTCCTGAAGCTTTCTTT
-,16,TRBV9,-,TRBJ1-6,CASSVGRSSYNSPLHF,TGTGCCAGCAGCGTAGGTAGGAGCTCCTATAATTCACCCCTCCACTTT
-,14,TRBV30,-,TRBJ2-2,CAWSRQVNTGELFF,TGTGCCTGGAGCCGACAGGTTAACACCGGGGAGCTGTTTTTT
once,14,TRBV6-5,-,TRBJ1-2,CASSETGANFGYTF,TGTGCCAGCAGCGAGACAGGAGCTAACTTTGGCTACACCTTC
-,14,TRBV5-6,TRBD2,TRBJ2-7,CASSVLAETYEQYF,TGTGCCAGCAGCGTACTAGCGGAAACCTACGAGCAGTACTTC
-,15,TRBV5-4,-,TRBJ1-2,CASSLAIEGDNGYTF,TGTGCCAGCAGCTTGGCAATCGAGGGGGACAATGGCTACACCTTC
-,14,TRBV5-1,-,TRBJ2-7,CASSLGYRVEEQYF,TGCGCCAGCAGCTTGGGATACAGGGTCGAGGAGCAGTACTTC
-,14,TRBV5-4,-,TRBJ2-5,CASATEALRETQYF,TGTGCCAGCGCGACGGAGGCCTTACGGGAGACCCAGTACTTC